These 9 T cell receptor beta chains came from one sample sequenced in a study of cytomegalovirus exposure and HLA in healthy donors (TCRdb year 2017). The library was generated by the immunoSEQ multiplex PCR assay. For the multiplex PCR, a mixture combining 60 forward primers for TCR Vbeta segments and 13 reverse primers for TCR Jbeta segments was used. TCRdb obtained this table from immuneACCESS and retained in-frame rearrangements with V and J assigned. These tables miss some clones; where compared with another copy, unresolved V genes account for less than half of the shortfall, and the remainder is unexplained. This sample comprises around 180,000 clones, approximately 80% of them detected only once. The biggest ten clones account for under 5% of the sample. The source material was PBMCs. These receptors originate from a man aged 18-30 years in good health and CMV-seronegative.

This chain links TRBV29-1 with TRBJ2-7; D may be TRBD2 (6 bases). Per germline, CDR1 SQVTM and CDR2 ANQGSEA. V dropped 4 bases and J dropped 2 bases, with 12 bases sitting between them. This CDR3 comprises 13 residues. CDR3 in amino acids: CSVVGRSTYEQYF. CDR3 in DNA: TGCAGCGTTGTCGGGAGATCTACCTACGAGCAGTACTTC.

V and J are TRBV11-3 and TRBJ2-1, with TRBD2 matching over 11 bases. The CDR3 runs 16 residues. The germline V gene has CDR1 SGHNT and CDR2 YENEEA. After removal of 4 bases from V and 7 bases from J, the junction contained 9 bases not matched to a gene. Written as DNA, the CDR3 is TGTGCCAGCAGCTGGACGACTAGCGGGACCGAAAATGAGCAGTTCTTC. Protein sequence: CASSWTTSGTENEQFF.

This chain links TRBV7-6 with TRBJ2-1; D is unresolved. The CDR3 extends over 15 amino acids. V shed 3 bases and J shed 1 base, with 10 bases lying between them. Germline V lookup: CDR1 SGHVS, CDR2 FNYEAQ. The DNA of the CDR3 is TGTGCCAGCAGCTTCTTCCCTAATTCCTACAATGAGCAGTTCTTC. Translating it yields CASSFFPNSYNEQFF.

The genes are TRBV7-3 and TRBJ2-5; TRBD2 agrees at 7 bases. The J call may be wrong; the DNA end is better matched by TRBJ2-7. Germline CDR1 is SGHTA and CDR2 is FQGTGA. CDR3 length equals 14 residues. CDR3 bases: TGTGCCAGCAGCTTAGGACTAGGCGGCTACGAGCAGTACTTC. It translates to CASSLGLGGYEQYF.

The sample holds one count of this clone. This chain connects TRBV19 to TRBJ1-1, with a weak D call TRBD1 (5 bases). The length of the CDR3 is 11 residues. The germline V gene encodes CDR1 LNHDA and CDR2 SQIVND (reference sequence). The V gene lost 7 bases and the J gene lost 7 bases, with 10 bases spanning the gap. CDR3 sequence reads: CASNGAGEAFF. CDR3 DNA sequence: TGTGCCAGTAATGGGGCCGGTGAAGCTTTCTTT.

This clone was recorded a few times. The CDR3 DNA follows: TGTGCCAGCAGCTTGGAGGGAGCCACTTATAGCAATCAGCCCCAGCATTTT. The encoded protein is CASSLEGATYSNQPQHF. This sequence joins TRBV4-2 and TRBJ1-5; D uncertain. The V gene's germline CDR1 is LGHNA and CDR2 YNFKEQ. Between the trimmed V and J ends, which lost 5 bases and 0 bases, there was a span of 17 bases. This CDR3 spans 17 amino acids.

This clone was observed once. The chain couples TRBV5-4 to TRBJ2-3, with TRBD2 matching 11 bases. This CDR3 has 15 amino acids. Germline trimming cut 5 bases from V and 1 base from J; bases unmatched to any gene: 3. Germline CDR1 reads SGHNT; CDR2 reads YYREEE (reference sequence). DNA for the CDR3: TGTGCCAGCAGGTTAGCGGGAGGGCGCACAGATACGCAGTATTTT. It yields the protein CASRLAGGRTDTQYF.

This chain joins TRBV30 and TRBJ1-1; TRBD1 agrees at 10 bases. CDR3 size: 14 residues. Germline assignment: CDR1 GTSNPN and CDR2 SVGIG (reference sequence). Losses at the gene ends were 2 bases for V and 4 bases for J; bases not matched to a gene: 4. The CDR3, as DNA: TGTGCCTGGAGTACCCGGACAGGGGGCACTGAAGCTTTCTTT. It codes for CAWSTRTGGTEAFF.

This clone was found once. This chain links TRBV7-9 with TRBJ1-3; D gene ambiguous. V was trimmed by 2 bases and J by 0 bases, leaving 11 bases between them. Germline assignment: CDR1 SEHNR and CDR2 FQNEAQ (reference sequence). The CDR3 contains 16 residues. The CDR3, as DNA: TGTGCCAGCAGCTTATTAGGAGGAAGCTCTGGAAACACCATATATTTT. Translating it yields CASSLLGGSSGNTIYF. The full variable domain, its missing parts supplied by reference TRBV7-9 and TRBJ1-3, is DTGVSQNPRHKITKRGQNVTFRCDPISEHNRLYWYRQTLGQGPEFLTYFQNEAQLEKSRLLSDRFSAERPKGSFSTLEIQRTEQGDSAMYLCASSLLGGSSGNTIYFGEGSWLTVV.